Shown below are 20 T cell receptor beta chains from a single sample sequenced in a study of blood T cells in healthy people across ages (dated by TCRdb to about 2015). To prepare the library, 5' RACE was applied. The sequencer listed for this sample is Illumina HiSeq 2500. A second PCR of about 6 to 11 cycles was performed with a sample-barcoded 5' primer and a J-beta primer mix. TCRdb reworked the public reads: Q25 trimming with fastp, MiXCR clone assembly, productive beta chains retained. A single entry per CDR3 protein holds the most common genes and DNA from its merged rows. The sample table lists about 1.5 million distinct CDR3 sequences, 42% of them with a count of one. The top ten hold around 8% of the sample. The sequenced sample was blood. The receptors were sampled from a woman in her late teens or twenties in good health.

This clonotype was counted only a few times. The CDR3 loop reads CASSSQGFLEGYTF. The DNA of the CDR3 is TGTGCCAGCAGCTCCCAGGGATTTTTAGAGGGCTACACCTTC. The V and J genes are TRBV7-9 and TRBJ1-2; tentatively, D is TRBD1 (5 bases). Trimming cost V 4 bases and J 8 bases, with 17 bases left between them. The CDR3 runs 14 residues. Germline CDR1 reads SEHNR; CDR2 reads FQNEAQ (reference sequence).

V gene TRBV21-1 combines with J gene TRBJ2-3; TRBD2, the table's D call, lacks a check against the DNA. TRBV21-1 is labeled a pseudogene. The CDR3 contains 14 residues. The CDR3 sequence: CASSKRLVGDTQYF. The CDR3 bases are TGTGCCAGCAGCAAACGCCTAGTGGGGGATACGCAGTATTTT.

This clonotype turned up a few times. The chain uses TRBV20-1 and TRBJ2-1; unclear D gene. Germline V gene data show CDR1 as DFQATT and CDR2 as SNEGSKA (reference sequence). V was cut by 0 bases and J by 6 bases, with 6 bases left in between. The CDR3 runs 12 residues. The CDR3 DNA sequence: TGCAGTGCTAGAGATGACGGCAATGAGCAGTTCTTC. Its protein product is CSARDDGNEQFF.

J is TRBJ2-7 and V is TRBV11-2, with D perhaps TRBD1 or TRBD2 (5 bases each). In germline, CDR1 is SGHAT, CDR2 FQNNGV. The CDR3 covers 14 residues. V gave up 7 bases and J gave up 2 bases, with 15 bases separating them. CDR3 protein: CASKTGTQTYEQYF. CDR3 coding DNA: TGTGCCAGCAAGACGGGGACCCAGACCTACGAGCAGTACTTC.

The V call is TRBV5-1, the J call TRBJ2-5, with D perhaps TRBD2 (6 bases). V gave up 4 bases and J gave up 7 bases, with 14 bases separating them. Germline CDR1 reads SGHRS; CDR2 reads YFSETQ. The CDR3 totals 13 residues. In DNA, the CDR3 is TGCGCCAGCAGCCGGGAGACCCAGCGGACCCAGTACTTC. Translation gives CASSRETQRTQYF.

This clonotype was counted once. This chain joins TRBV27 and TRBJ2-7, with TRBD2 identical over 9 bases. This CDR3 is 14 amino acids long. The V segment lost 6 bases and the J segment 4 bases; nucleotides outside the gene matches: 7. The V gene's germline CDR1 is MNHEY and CDR2 SMNVEV (reference sequence). In DNA, the CDR3 is TGTGCCAGCAGAGGCGGGAGGGCCGCGTACGAGCAGTACTTC. It codes for CASRGGRAAYEQYF.

The chain recombines TRBV15 with TRBJ2-3, with 9 positions matching TRBD1. This CDR3 region has 16 residues. CDR1 LNHNV and CDR2 YYDKDF come from the germline V gene (reference sequence). The V segment lost 5 bases and the J segment 0 bases; nucleotides outside the gene matches: 6. Here the CDR3 reads CATSEDRGKSTDTQYF. The CDR3 nucleotides read TGTGCCACCAGCGAAGACAGGGGGAAAAGCACAGATACGCAGTATTTT.

The chain links TRBV10-1 to TRBJ1-4, with D uncertain. Germline-derived CDR1 and CDR2 are WNHNN and SYGVQD (reference sequence). The CDR3 is 13 residues long. V lost 0 bases, J lost 8 bases, and 7 bases lay in between. CDR3 in amino acids: CASSESNLEKLFF. In nucleotides, the CDR3 is TGCGCCAGCAGTGAGTCGAATCTCGAAAAACTGTTTTTT.

The gene calls are TRBV27 and TRBJ2-3, with 8 bases identical to TRBD1. Losses at the gene ends were 5 bases for V and 1 base for J; bases not matched to a gene: 14. CDR1 is MNHEY and CDR2 is SMNVEV in the germline V gene (reference sequence). CDR3 length equals 18 residues. The CDR3 DNA reads as TGTGCCAGCAGTCCAGCCTCAGGGGGCCGGGTTGGCACAGATACGCAGTATTTT. Translated: CASSPASGGRVGTDTQYF.

The J gene is TRBJ2-3, the V gene TRBV7-7; D perhaps matches TRBD1 (6 bases). Trimming removed 5 bases from V and 3 bases from J, with 18 bases in between. The CDR3 contains 16 residues. Germline V lookup: CDR1 SSHAT, CDR2 FNYEAQ (reference sequence). As DNA, the CDR3 is TGTGCCAGCAGCCCAGGGGCCGATCATATTACAGATACGCAGTATTTT. This translates into CASSPGADHITDTQYF.

This clonotype appeared a few times. The chain is built from TRBV20-1 and TRBJ2-5; TRBD1 is a possible D gene (6 bases). The CDR3 is 13 residues long. V lost 0 bases and J lost 5, with 10 bases in between. The germline V gene has CDR1 DFQATT and CDR2 SNEGSKA (reference sequence). CDR3 nucleotides: TGCAGTGCTAGAGAACCTAGGGGGGAGACCCAGTACTTC. It specifies CSAREPRGETQYF.

The chain combines TRBV6-1 with TRBJ1-1, with D unclear. From germline, CDR1 is MNHNS and CDR2 SASEGT. The CDR3 is made up of 15 amino acids. Trimming pared 7 bases from V and 2 bases from J, leaving 17 bases between. The CDR3 is CASKGRGVGNTEAFF. The CDR3, as DNA: TGTGCCAGCAAGGGCAGAGGAGTTGGAAACACTGAAGCTTTCTTT.

CDR3 sequence: CASWEKGDTQYF. CDR3 nucleotides: TGTGCCAGCTGGGAAAAGGGGGATACGCAGTATTTT. This rearrangement joins TRBV5-4 to TRBJ2-3, with D possibly being TRBD1 (5 bases). The CDR3 totals 12 residues. Trimming took off 7 bases at V and 6 bases at J, with 12 bases between the two ends. CDR1 and CDR2 from the germline V gene are SGHNT and YYREEE (reference sequence).

A single count supports this clonotype. V gene TRBV6-5 combines with J gene TRBJ1-1; D not resolved. The length of the CDR3 is 15 residues. V was clipped by 2 bases and J by 4 bases, with 14 bases between them. Germline CDR1 MNHEY, CDR2 SVGAGI. In DNA form, the CDR3 reads TGTGCCAGCAGTTACCGGGGTATTGTTAGCACTGAAGCTTTCTTT. Its translation is CASSYRGIVSTEAFF.

The chain has TRBV12-3 or TRBV12-4 and TRBJ1-2; 7 bases agree with TRBD1. This CDR3 is 14 amino acids long. Trimming at V came to 4 bases and at J to 7 bases, leaving 9 bases not matched to a gene. The CDR3 region is CASSYRDRAGGYTF. CDR3 coding DNA: TGTGCCAGCAGTTACCGTGACAGGGCTGGTGGCTACACCTTC.

The chain is built from TRBV7-2 and TRBJ1-1; D possibly corresponds to TRBD1 (5 bases). CDR3 length: 15 residues. V was cut by 6 bases and J by 6 bases, with 20 bases left in between. Germline V lookup: CDR1 SGHTA, CDR2 FQGNSA. The CDR3 loop reads CASSGATGRPPEAFF. In nucleotides, the CDR3 is TGTGCCAGCAGTGGAGCAACGGGACGTCCACCTGAAGCTTTCTTT.

The chain couples TRBV7-2 to TRBJ2-3, with 8 bases matching TRBD2. J was trimmed by 8 bases and V by 5 bases; bases with no gene match: 9. Germline V lookup: CDR1 SGHTA, CDR2 FQGNSA. The CDR3 is made up of 14 amino acids. The CDR3 DNA follows: TGTGCCAGCAGCCCTGGTGGAGCGGGAGCTACGCAGTATTTT. Protein: CASSPGGAGATQYF.

This clonotype was observed at least ten times. CDR3 sequence: CASSQHDTSGTYEQYF. The CDR3 DNA sequence: TGCGCCAGCAGCCAACACGACACTAGCGGGACCTACGAGCAGTACTTC. This chain uses TRBV4-1 with TRBJ2-7, with 10 bases aligning to TRBD2. The CDR3 length is 16 residues. V lost 2 bases to trimming and J lost 2 bases; unmatched junction nucleotides: 6. The germline V gene has CDR1 MGHRA and CDR2 YSYEKL.

The chain links TRBV29-1 to TRBJ2-7, with a possible D match to TRBD2 (6 bases). The J call may be wrong; the DNA end is better matched by TRBJ2-5. The CDR3 spans 15 residues. Germline loops: CDR1 SQVTM, CDR2 ANQGSEA. The CDR3 sequence is CSVLLRLARQETQYF. CDR3 nucleotides: TGCAGCGTTTTACTTAGGCTAGCGCGTCAAGAGACCCAGTACTTC.

The J gene is TRBJ2-7, the V gene TRBV10-3; tentative D call: TRBD2 (5 bases). From germline, CDR1 is ENHRY and CDR2 SYGVKD. This CDR3 spans 13 amino acids. Between the trimmed V and J ends, which lost 0 bases and 10 bases, there was a span of 13 bases. The CDR3 spells CAISESDPEGQYF. The CDR3 DNA sequence: TGTGCCATCAGTGAGTCCGACCCAGAGGGCCAGTACTTC.